This TCR beta chain stems from a study of OX40 agonist ivuxolimab in advanced cancers. Across the whole study: Every 2 weeks, patients got intravenous ivuxolimab at one of six dose levels (0.01-10 mg/kg). Enrolled patients in dose escalation had cancers that were hepatocellular carcinoma, melanoma, renal cell or head and neck cancer. Partial responses were observed in three patients, of whom one had hepatocellular carcinoma and two had cutaneous melanoma.

Repertoires were generated with immunoSEQ multiplex PCR, while TCRdb's copy carries only in-frame clones and drops some. The sample lists roughly 62,000 clones, 65% to 90% occurring once. This receptor was identified in an adult with an advanced solid tumor such as melanoma, head and neck, liver or kidney cancer. Sequenced here: CD4+ or CD8+ T cells sorted from blood, sampled in a trial of the OX40 agonist ivuxolimab.

Here the CDR3 reads CASSPIRGGLPTAGTGNTGELFF. In nucleotides, the CDR3 is TGTGCCAGCTCACCAATCCGTGGTGGTCTCCCAACCGCCGGGACAGGAAACACCGGGGAGCTGTTTTTT. The chain links TRBV18 to TRBJ2-2; TRBD1 agrees at 8 bases. V lost 2 bases and J lost 2; bases outside the gene matches: 25. This CDR3 has 23 residues. The V gene's germline CDR1 is KGHSH and CDR2 LQKENI.